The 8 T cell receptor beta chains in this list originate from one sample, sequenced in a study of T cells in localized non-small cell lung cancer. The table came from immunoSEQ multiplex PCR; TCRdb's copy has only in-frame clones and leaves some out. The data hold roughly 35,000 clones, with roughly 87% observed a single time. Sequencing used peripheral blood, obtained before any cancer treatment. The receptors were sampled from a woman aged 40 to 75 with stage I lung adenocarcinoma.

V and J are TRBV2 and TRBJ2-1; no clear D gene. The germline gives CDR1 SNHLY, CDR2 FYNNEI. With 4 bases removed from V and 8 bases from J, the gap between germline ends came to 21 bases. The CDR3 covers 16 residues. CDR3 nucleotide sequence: TGTGCCAGCAGTGCGGCCCCGCAAAACTGGGTCGATGAGCAGTTCTTC. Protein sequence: CASSAAPQNWVDEQFF.

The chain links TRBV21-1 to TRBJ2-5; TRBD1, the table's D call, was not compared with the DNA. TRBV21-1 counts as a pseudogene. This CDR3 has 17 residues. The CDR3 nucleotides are TGTGCCAGCAGCAAAGAGAAACCGGGACAGAAGAGAGAGACCCAGTACTTC. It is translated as CASSKEKPGQKRETQYF.

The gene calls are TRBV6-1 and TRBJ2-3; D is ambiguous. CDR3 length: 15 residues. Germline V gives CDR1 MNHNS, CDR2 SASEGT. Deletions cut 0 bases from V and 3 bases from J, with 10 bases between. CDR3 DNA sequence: TGTGCCAGCAGTGAAGCGGGTCTAAAGACAGATACGCAGTATTTT. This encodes CASSEAGLKTDTQYF.

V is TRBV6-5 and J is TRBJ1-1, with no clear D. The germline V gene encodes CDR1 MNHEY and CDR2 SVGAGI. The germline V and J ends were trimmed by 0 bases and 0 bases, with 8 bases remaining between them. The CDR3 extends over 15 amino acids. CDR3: CASSYSRGMNTEAFF. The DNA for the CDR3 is TGTGCCAGCAGTTACTCGCGGGGAATGAACACTGAAGCTTTCTTT.

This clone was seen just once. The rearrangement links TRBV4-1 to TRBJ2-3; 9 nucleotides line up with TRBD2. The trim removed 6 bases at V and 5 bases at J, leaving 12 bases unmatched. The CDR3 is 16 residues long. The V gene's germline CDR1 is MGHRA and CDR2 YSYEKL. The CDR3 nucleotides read TGCGCCAGCAGTTCAGGGGCGGGGGGGCGCGAAGATACGCAGTATTTT. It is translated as CASSSGAGGREDTQYF.

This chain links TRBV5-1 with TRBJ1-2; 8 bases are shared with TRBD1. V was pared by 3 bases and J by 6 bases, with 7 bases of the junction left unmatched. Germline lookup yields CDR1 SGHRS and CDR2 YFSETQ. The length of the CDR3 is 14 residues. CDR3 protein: CASSWTGFADGYTF. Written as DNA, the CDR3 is TGCGCCAGCAGCTGGACAGGGTTTGCGGATGGCTACACCTTC.

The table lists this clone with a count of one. The CDR3 loop is CASSPTGQGHYGYTF. The CDR3 region has the DNA TGTGCCAGCTCACCAACGGGACAGGGCCACTATGGCTACACCTTC. The chain employs TRBV18 and TRBJ1-2, with 9 positions matching TRBD1. Germline-derived CDR1 and CDR2 are KGHSH and LQKENI. This CDR3 has 15 amino acids. The V and J ends lost 2 bases and 3 bases, in that order; junction bases with no gene match: 4.

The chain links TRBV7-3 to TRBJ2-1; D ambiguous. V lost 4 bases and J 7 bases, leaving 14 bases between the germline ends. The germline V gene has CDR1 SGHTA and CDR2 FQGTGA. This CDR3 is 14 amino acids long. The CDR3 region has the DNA TGTGCCAGCAGCTCCTCCCCCGAACTAAATGAGCAGTTCTTC. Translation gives CASSSSPELNEQFF. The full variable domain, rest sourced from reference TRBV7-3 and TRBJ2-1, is GAGVSQTPSNKVTEKGKYVELRCDPISGHTALYWYRQSLGQGPEFLIYFQGTGAADDSGLPNDRFFAVRPEGSVSTLKIQRTERGDSAVYLCASSSSPELNEQFFGPGTRLTVL.